This paragraph covers one T cell receptor (beta chain) sequence. The V gene's germline CDR1 is SGDLS and CDR2 YYNGEE. The CDR3 is 15 residues long. The sample originates from a study of T cells expressing NK-cell markers. On the study more broadly: One of the eight sequenced donors was seronegative, whereas the other seven were HCMV-seropositive.

TCRdb reprocessed the 5' RACE reads and reports one entry per CDR3 protein, with no DNA. This sample's table has 200,000 to 300,000 distinct CDR3 sequences. The sequenced sample consisted of blood T cells: a sorted CD56 or NKG2C T cell subset, CD4+ or CD8+ T cells, or bulk PBMC T cells (not recorded which). This clonotype originated in a young man in good health. The rearrangement uses TRBV9 and TRBJ1-2. CDR3 loop: CASSVDPTSNYGYTF. Using reference TRBV9 and TRBJ1-2 for the parts outside the CDR3, the full variable domain is DSGVTQTPKHLITATGQRVTLRCSPRSGDLSVYWYQQSLDQGLQFLIQYYNGEERAKGNILERFSAQQFPDLHSELNLSSLELGDSALYFCASSVDPTSNYGYTFGSGTRLTVV.